This T cell receptor (beta chain) stems from a study of cytomegalovirus exposure and HLA in healthy donors. Study background: Prior work identified 100 million to 130 million unique TCR beta sequences in roughly 190 million T cells.

This CDR3 has 15 amino acids. V trimming: 8 bases; J trimming: 6 bases; junction bases outside the gene matches: 14. Germline V gives CDR1 MNHNS, CDR2 SASEGT. A multiplex PCR was run with 60 Vbeta primers and 13 Jbeta primers. Sequencing was performed with immunoSEQ multiplex PCR; in TCRdb, only in-frame clones are kept and a portion is missing. This sample has 120,000 or so clones, with approximately 80% found just once. Study-level points and caveats: Being productive about 87% or about 30% of the time was typical of most TCR beta V segments in an earlier analysis.

This clone was seen only a few times. Antigen: not known. The sequence came from a man aged 30-40 years in good health and CMV-seronegative. Sequences were obtained from PBMCs. V and J are TRBV6-1 and TRBJ1-1, with TRBD1 matching 8 bases. CDR3 in amino acids: CASGGQGAPRAEAFF. The CDR3 coding sequence is TGTGCCAGCGGGGGGCAGGGGGCCCCTAGGGCTGAAGCTTTCTTT.